This T cell receptor beta chain was observed in a study of human versus mouse CDR3 diversity and MHC coevolution. Sequencing was performed with immunoSEQ multiplex PCR; in TCRdb, only in-frame clones are kept and a portion is missing. Of fewer than 100,000 clones in the sample, approximately 92% were seen once. Whole-study findings and limits: Human T cells were selected on 5 to 7 MHC II alleles. Compared with mice, human CDR3s carried more deletions and insertions on average.

With regard to this clone: Its antigen is not identified.

The specimen sequenced was naive CD4+ T cells from blood. Subset in this sample: CD45RO-negative CD62L-positive naive CD4 T cells. The clonotype was recovered from a person aged 30 to 70 in good health.

The CDR3 loop reads CASSLLFEAPLHF. In nucleotides, the CDR3 is TGTGCCAGCAGCTTACTATTCGAAGCACCCCTCCACTTT. The chain joins TRBV7-6 to TRBJ1-6; D ambiguous. V lost 2 bases and J lost 11, with 10 bases in between. CDR3 length equals 13 residues. Germline V gene data show CDR1 as SGHVS and CDR2 as FNYEAQ.